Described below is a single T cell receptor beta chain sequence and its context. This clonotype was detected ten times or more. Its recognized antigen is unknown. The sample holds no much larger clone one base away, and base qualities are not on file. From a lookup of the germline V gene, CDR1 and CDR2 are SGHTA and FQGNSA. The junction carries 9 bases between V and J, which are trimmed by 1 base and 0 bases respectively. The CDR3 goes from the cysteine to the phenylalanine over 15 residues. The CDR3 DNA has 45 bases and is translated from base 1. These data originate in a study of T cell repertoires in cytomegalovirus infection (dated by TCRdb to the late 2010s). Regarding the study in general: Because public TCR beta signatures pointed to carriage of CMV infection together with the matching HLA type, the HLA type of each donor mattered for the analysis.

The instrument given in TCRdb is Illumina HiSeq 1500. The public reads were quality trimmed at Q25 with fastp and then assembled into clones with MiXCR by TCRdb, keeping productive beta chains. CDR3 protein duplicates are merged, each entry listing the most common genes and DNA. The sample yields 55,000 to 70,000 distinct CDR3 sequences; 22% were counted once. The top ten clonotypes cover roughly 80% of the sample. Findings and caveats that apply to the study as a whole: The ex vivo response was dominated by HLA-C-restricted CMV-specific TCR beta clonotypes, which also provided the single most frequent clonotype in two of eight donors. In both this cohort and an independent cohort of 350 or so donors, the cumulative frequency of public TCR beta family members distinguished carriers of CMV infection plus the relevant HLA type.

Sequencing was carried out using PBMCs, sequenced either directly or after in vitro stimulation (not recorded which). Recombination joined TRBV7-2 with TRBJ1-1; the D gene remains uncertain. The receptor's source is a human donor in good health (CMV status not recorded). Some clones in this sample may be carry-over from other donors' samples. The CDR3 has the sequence CASSLGAHLNTEAFF. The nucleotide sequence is TGTGCCAGCAGCTTAGGAGCGCACTTGAACACTGAAGCTTTCTTT.